This passage covers 27 T cell receptor beta chains from one sample sequenced in a study of regulatory dendritic cells for organ transplantation. Profiling relied on immunoSEQ multiplex PCR, and the TCRdb table lists in-frame clones only, not all of them. The sample records about 29,000 clones, about 80% being singletons. Sequencing was carried out using memory CD4+ T cells from blood. Subset meaning: CD45RO+ memory T cells. These receptors were taken from a human donor in good health.

The chain couples TRBV21-1 to TRBJ2-5. TRBV21-1 is designated a pseudogene. The CDR3 sequence is 15 residues long. The DNA of the CDR3 is TGTGCCAGCAGCAAAGAGGGTAAGGGGAGCCACGCCCAGTACTTC. Its translation: CASSKEGKGSHAQYF.

The V gene is TRBV27, the J gene TRBJ2-6; 8 bases match TRBD1. The germline V gene encodes CDR1 MNHEY and CDR2 SMNVEV (reference sequence). V lost 5 bases and J lost 0; bases outside the gene matches: 9. This CDR3 contains 18 residues. The DNA of the CDR3 is TGTGCCAGCAGTCCGGACAGGGTGGGATACTCTGGGGCCAACGTCCTGACTTTC. It translates to CASSPDRVGYSGANVLTF. Supplemented by reference TRBV27 and TRBJ2-6, the full variable domain reads EAQVTQNPRYLITVTGKKLTVTCSQNMNHEYMSWYRQDPGLGLRQIYYSMNVEVTDKGDVPEGYKVSRKEKRNFPLILESPSPNQTSLYFCASSPDRVGYSGANVLTFGAGSRLTVL.

The V call is TRBV9, the J call TRBJ2-1; no definite D call. The V end was cut by 4 bases, the J end by 9 bases, with 11 bases between. Germline lookup yields CDR1 SGDLS and CDR2 YYNGEE. This CDR3 has 12 amino acids. Here the CDR3 DNA reads TGTGCCAGCAGCCCGACGATTGGTGAGCAGTTCTTC. It is translated as CASSPTIGEQFF.

J is TRBJ2-7 and V is TRBV6-5, with a possible D match to TRBD2 (6 bases). Germline V CDR1 and CDR2: MNHEY, SVGAGI. CDR3 length: 12 amino acids. Deletions cut 7 bases from V and 2 bases from J, with 9 bases between. In DNA form, the CDR3 reads TGTGCCAGCACGGGGGTTGCCTACGAGCAGTACTTC. Protein product: CASTGVAYEQYF.

Only a few counts were recorded for this clone. The CDR3 DNA is TGTGCCAGCAGCCCCGACCCCGGGCCCTCGAGGGGAAGTGGCTACACCTTC. Translating gives CASSPDPGPSRGSGYTF. The chain uses TRBV9 and TRBJ1-2; the D gene is possibly TRBD1 (5 bases). The CDR3 extends over 17 amino acids. CDR1 is SGDLS and CDR2 is YYNGEE in the germline V gene. V lost 4 bases, J lost 7 bases, and 26 bases lay in between.

The chain couples TRBV27 to TRBJ1-5; D not certain. The CDR3 has 12 amino acids. V lost 3 bases and J lost 4, with 4 bases in between. CDR1 and CDR2 (germline): MNHEY, SMNVEV (reference sequence). The CDR3 sequence: CASSFMNQPQHF. The CDR3 nucleotides read TGTGCCAGCAGTTTTATGAATCAGCCCCAGCATTTT.

The genes are TRBV6-5 and TRBJ2-7, with D unresolved. CDR1 is MNHEY and CDR2 is SVGAGI in the germline V gene. The CDR3 spans 15 residues. Trimming pared 0 bases from V and 2 bases from J, leaving 11 bases between. The CDR3 loop reads CASSYSYGVTYEQYF. The DNA for the CDR3 is TGTGCCAGCAGTTACTCGTACGGAGTTACCTACGAGCAGTACTTC.

The chain is built from TRBV19 and TRBJ2-7; D possibly uses TRBD1 or TRBD2 (5 bases each). This CDR3 region has 14 residues. Germline V CDR1 and CDR2: LNHDA, SQIVND (reference sequence). Trimming shortened V by 7 bases and J by 2 bases, and 15 bases separated the two germline ends. The CDR3 DNA sequence: TGTGCCAGTACGGTAAGGGACGGAACCTACGAGCAGTACTTC. It codes for CASTVRDGTYEQYF.

The chain joins TRBV5-1 to TRBJ2-3, with D perhaps matching TRBD1 or TRBD2 (7 bases each). Trimming took off 4 bases at V and 3 bases at J, with 18 bases between the two ends. Germline V gene sequence: CDR1 SGHRS, CDR2 YFSETQ. The CDR3 has 16 amino acids. The CDR3 coding sequence is TGCGCCAGCAGCCCCCCTCGACAGGGAGGGACAGATACGCAGTATTTT. This encodes CASSPPRQGGTDTQYF.

The chain carries TRBV7-8 and TRBJ1-5; D is ambiguous. V shed 4 bases and J shed 1 base, with 11 bases lying between them. Germline V gene sequence: CDR1 SGHVS, CDR2 FQNEAQ. The CDR3 spans 15 residues. CDR3 DNA sequence: TGTGCCAGCAGCTACATCGGTGGGAGCAATCAGCCCCAGCATTTT. It is translated as CASSYIGGSNQPQHF. Full variable domain (missing parts from reference TRBV7-8 and TRBJ1-5): GAGVSQSPRYKVAKRGQDVALRCDPISGHVSLFWYQQALGQGPEFLTYFQNEAQLDKSGLPSDRFFAERPEGSVSTLKIQRTQQEDSAVYLCASSYIGGSNQPQHFGDGTRLSIL.

The rearrangement links TRBV7-9 to TRBJ2-1; TRBD2 aligns across 7 bases. Germline V gene lookup returns CDR1 SEHNR and CDR2 FQNEAQ (reference sequence). This CDR3 region has 16 residues. The junction had 17 bases not matched to a gene; V was cut back by 6 bases and J by 9 bases. DNA of the CDR3: TGTGCCAGCAGTTACGTACCGGGACTAACTCAGGTTGAGCAGTTCTTC. It translates to CASSYVPGLTQVEQFF.

This chain uses TRBV30 with TRBJ2-5; D might be TRBD1 (7 bases). The CDR3 length is 14 residues. V dropped 2 bases and J dropped 4 bases, with 14 bases sitting between them. The germline gives CDR1 GTSNPN, CDR2 SVGIG (reference sequence). The DNA for the CDR3 is TGTGCCTGGAGTCCCGGGACAGCGGGAGAGACCCAGTACTTC. Protein: CAWSPGTAGETQYF.

The V call is TRBV5-4, the J call TRBJ2-2; TRBD1 matches 7 bases. Germline V CDR1 and CDR2: SGHNT, YYREEE (reference sequence). This CDR3 spans 13 amino acids. Unmatched junction bases numbered 3, after V lost 4 bases and J lost 6 bases. CDR3 nucleotide sequence: TGTGCCAGCAGCCGACAGGGCCCCGGGGAGCTGTTTTTT. It yields the protein CASSRQGPGELFF.

The chain employs TRBV2 and TRBJ1-1; D is unresolved. With 1 base removed from V and 5 bases from J, the gap between germline ends came to 8 bases. CDR1 is SNHLY, CDR2 FYNNEI, per germline. This CDR3 has 13 amino acids. As DNA, the CDR3 is TGTGCCAGCAGTGAAGAGCTGAGGACTGAAGCTTTCTTT. It is translated as CASSEELRTEAFF.

The gene calls are TRBV7-9 and TRBJ2-5; unclear D gene. Germline loops: CDR1 SEHNR, CDR2 FQNEAQ (reference sequence). With 4 bases removed from V and 3 bases from J, the gap between germline ends came to 15 bases. This CDR3 has 15 amino acids. The chain's CDR3 is CASSSRRRKEETQYF. The CDR3 DNA reads as TGTGCCAGCAGCTCCCGAAGACGGAAGGAAGAGACCCAGTACTTC.

The V and J genes are TRBV6-1 and TRBJ2-1, with 7 bases aligning to TRBD1. The germline gives CDR1 MNHNS, CDR2 SASEGT. V lost 7 bases and J lost 3; bases outside the gene matches: 9. The CDR3 extends over 15 amino acids. Written as DNA, the CDR3 is TGTGCCAGCAACCTAGGGGGACAGATCTACAATGAGCAGTTCTTC. Its translation is CASNLGGQIYNEQFF.

The chain joins TRBV7-2 to TRBJ2-2; no clear D. The CDR3 is 12 residues long. The germline V gene has CDR1 SGHTA and CDR2 FQGNSA. The V end lost 1 base, the J end lost 7 bases, and 4 bases lay between the germline ends. This chain's CDR3 is CASSLDVGELFF. The DNA for the CDR3 is TGTGCCAGCAGCTTAGACGTCGGGGAGCTGTTTTTT.

This clone has only one observation. This rearrangement joins TRBV2 to TRBJ2-7; D not certain. Germline-derived CDR1 and CDR2 are SNHLY and FYNNEI. The CDR3 has 15 amino acids. Trimming removed 2 bases at V and 5 bases at J, with 16 bases between. CDR3 sequence (DNA): TGTGCCAGCAGTGAACAGACCCCTTCCCTTGACGAGCAGTACTTC. It codes for CASSEQTPSLDEQYF. Based on the CDR3 plus reference TRBV2 and TRBJ2-7, the full variable domain is EPEVTQTPSHQVTQMGQEVILRCVPISNHLYFYWYRQILGQKVEFLVSFYNNEISEKSEIFDDQFSVERPDGSNFTLKIRSTKLEDSAMYFCASSEQTPSLDEQYFGPGTRLTVT.

The chain couples TRBV9 to TRBJ2-2; 7 bases match TRBD1. Germline V CDR1 and CDR2: SGDLS, YYNGEE. V dropped 5 bases and J dropped 8; count of bases not matched to a gene: 3. The CDR3 spans 12 residues. CDR3 nucleotides: TGTGCCAGCAGACACAGGGGTGGGGAGCTGTTTTTT. It codes for CASRHRGGELFF.

J is TRBJ2-5 and V is TRBV19; maybe TRBD2 (6 bases). Germline loops: CDR1 LNHDA, CDR2 SQIVND (reference sequence). The CDR3 length is 15 residues. Trimming left V 8 bases short and J 7 bases short, with 23 bases between. In DNA, the CDR3 is TGTGCCAGTGCGAATCGTTTCGGTCGGGAGCGGACCCAGTACTTC. Translation: CASANRFGRERTQYF.

The rearrangement joins TRBV7-2 to TRBJ1-1; 8 bases are shared with TRBD1. The CDR3 sequence is 16 residues long. The germline V gene encodes CDR1 SGHTA and CDR2 FQGNSA. V gave up 5 bases and J gave up 1 base; unmatched junction bases: 9. The CDR3 bases are TGTGCCAGCAGCGTTGGACAGGGAGGGAAGAACACTGAAGCTTTCTTT. It codes for CASSVGQGGKNTEAFF.

The CDR3 DNA follows: TGTGCCAGCAGCTCGACAGGGGGCGCGTACAAACTGTTTTTT. It is translated as CASSSTGGAYKLFF. The V and J genes are TRBV5-6 and TRBJ1-4; 10 bases match TRBD1. Germline V lookup: CDR1 SGHDT, CDR2 YYEEEE. J gave up 11 bases and V 3 bases, and 7 bases lay outside the gene matches. This CDR3 has 14 residues.

The chain is built from TRBV5-6 and TRBJ1-4, with unresolved D. CDR3 size: 16 residues. Trimming cost V 2 bases and J 8 bases, with 19 bases left between them. Germline V lookup: CDR1 SGHDT, CDR2 YYEEEE. CDR3 in amino acids: CASSLAGNGVGEKLFF. DNA for the CDR3: TGTGCCAGCAGCTTAGCCGGGAACGGCGTTGGAGAAAAACTGTTTTTT.

This clone turned up a few times. The rearrangement joins TRBV14 to TRBJ2-7; D is uncertain. This CDR3 region has 13 residues. V shed 2 bases and J shed 5 bases, with 10 bases lying between them. CDR1 and CDR2 (germline): SGHDN, FVKESK. The CDR3 loop is CASSQLTIDEQYF. CDR3 nucleotide sequence: TGTGCCAGCAGCCAACTTACGATTGACGAGCAGTACTTC. The full variable domain, its missing parts supplied by reference TRBV14 and TRBJ2-7, is EAGVTQFPSHSVIEKGQTVTLRCDPISGHDNLYWYRRVMGKEIKFLLHFVKESKQDESGMPNNRFLAERTGGTYSTLKVQPAELEDSGVYFCASSQLTIDEQYFGPGTRLTVT.

The chain couples TRBV30 to TRBJ1-4; D perhaps matches TRBD1 (6 bases). CDR3 length: 16 amino acids. V was pared by 2 bases and J by 8 bases, with 21 bases between. CDR1 and CDR2 (germline): GTSNPN, SVGIG (reference sequence). CDR3 residues: CAWSFRGPSIGEKLFF. CDR3 nucleotides: TGTGCCTGGAGTTTCAGGGGCCCATCGATCGGGGAAAAACTGTTTTTT.

This clone was found a few times. V usage is TRBV7-6 and J usage is TRBJ2-1; 13 nucleotides line up with TRBD2. Germline V lookup: CDR1 SGHVS, CDR2 FNYEAQ. CDR3 length: 15 residues. The trim removed 5 bases at V and 6 bases at J, leaving 4 bases unmatched. CDR3 sequence: CASSPGTSGANEQFF. CDR3 DNA sequence: TGTGCCAGCAGCCCCGGGACTAGCGGGGCCAATGAGCAGTTCTTC.

V is TRBV19 and J is TRBJ2-7; D ambiguous. V was shortened by 2 bases and J by 4 bases, with 9 bases between the two germline ends. This CDR3 is built from 13 residues. Germline V gives CDR1 LNHDA, CDR2 SQIVND (reference sequence). CDR3 nucleotide sequence: TGTGCCAGTAGTATAAGGATCGGTTACGAGCAGTACTTC. It encodes CASSIRIGYEQYF.